This TCR beta chain was identified during a study of control samples from healthy donors and cancer patients. The ends lost 0 bases at V and 10 bases at J; junction bases unmatched: 12. The germline V gene has CDR1 SGDLS and CDR2 YYNGEE. This CDR3 has 16 residues. TCRdb's table, derived via immunoSEQ multiplex PCR, lists solely in-frame clones and lacks some. The sample carries about 68,000 clones, nearly 85% recorded once. The sample comprised blood. The TCR originated in a man in his sixties in good health. This chain joins TRBV9 and TRBJ2-1; the match to TRBD2 covers 8 bases. CDR3 DNA: TGTGCCAGCAGCGTAGACGGAGCGGGAGCTCGGGAGGAGCAGTTCTTC. It translates to CASSVDGAGAREEQFF.